Below, 17 T cell receptor beta chains from the same sample are listed, as sequenced in a study of blood T cell repertoires in COVID-19 (dated by TCRdb to about 2020). Receptor amplification or capture employed the immunoSEQ multiplex PCR assay. The table comes from immuneACCESS by way of TCRdb, which keeps in-frame sequences with V and J called. Part of the clones is missing from these tables; in studies checked, under half for an unresolved V gene and the rest for unknown reasons. The sample table holds about 130,000 clones, of which 75% to 85% were seen once. Of the sample, just under 5% is held by the ten largest clones. Sequenced input: peripheral blood. The receptors were sampled from a woman in her 70s with COVID-19, enrolled during active disease.

This clone occurred once. The chain links TRBV6-6 to TRBJ2-2; 12 positions match TRBD1. V was clipped by 5 bases and J by 2 bases; unmatched bases: 6. Germline CDR1 and CDR2: MNHNY and SVGAGI (reference sequence). The CDR3 contains 17 residues. For the CDR3, the DNA is TGTGCCAGCAGTCCCAAGGGACAGGGGGCAAACACCGGGGAGCTGTTTTTT. Amino acid sequence: CASSPKGQGANTGELFF.

V is TRBV21-1 and J is TRBJ2-2; TRBD2, the table's D call, was not compared with the DNA. TRBV21-1 is deemed a pseudogene. The CDR3 is 16 residues long. DNA for the CDR3: TGTGCCAGCAGCAAGCGGGCAGCTACGAACACCGGGGAGCTGTTTTTT. The encoded protein is CASSKRAATNTGELFF.

This chain joins TRBV3-1 (or the pseudogene TRBV3-2) and TRBJ2-7; a possible D gene is TRBD1 (5 bases). This CDR3 has 14 amino acids. The germline V gene encodes CDR1 LGHDT and CDR2 YNNKEL (reference sequence). Deletions cut 4 bases from V and 2 bases from J, with 12 bases between. CDR3 nucleotide sequence: TGTGCCAGCAGCCCGCGGACACCCACCTACGAGCAGTACTTC. Amino acid sequence: CASSPRTPTYEQYF.

This clone occurred many times. This sequence joins TRBV24-1 and TRBJ1-5; D unresolved. Trimming took 3 bases from V and 6 from J, leaving 11 bases between them. The CDR3 totals 14 residues. CDR1 KGHDR and CDR2 SFDVKD come from the germline V gene. CDR3 in DNA: TGTGCCACCAGTGATGGTGGAGGGATTCAGCCCCAGCATTTT. Protein: CATSDGGGIQPQHF.

The chain uses TRBV30 and TRBJ1-5; possible D gene TRBD1, 5 bases. With 7 bases removed from V and 1 base from J, the gap between germline ends came to 17 bases. The CDR3 runs 15 residues. CDR1 GTSNPN and CDR2 SVGIG come from the germline V gene (reference sequence). For the CDR3, the DNA is TGTGCCTACTCGAGGCTAGGGGTCAGCAATCAGCCCCAGCATTTT. It encodes CAYSRLGVSNQPQHF. Full variable domain (outside the CDR3, taken from reference TRBV30 and TRBJ1-5): SQTIHQWPATLVQPVGSPLSLECTVEGTSNPNLYWYRQAAGRGLQLLFYSVGIGQISSEVPQNLSASRPQDRQFILSSKKLLLSDSGFYLCAYSRLGVSNQPQHFGDGTRLSIL.

The CDR3 here is CASSPPDSRRDGYTF. The CDR3, as DNA: TGTGCCAGCTCACCACCGGATTCTCGTCGGGATGGCTACACCTTC. This sequence joins TRBV18 and TRBJ1-2; D gene uncertain. CDR1 is KGHSH and CDR2 is LQKENI in the germline V gene. The V end lost 0 bases, the J end lost 6 bases, and 14 bases lay between the germline ends. CDR3 length: 15 residues.

The chain joins TRBV9 to TRBJ2-4; 9 nucleotides match TRBD2. Per the germline V gene, CDR1 is SGDLS and CDR2 is YYNGEE. The CDR3 contains 15 residues. V was clipped by 2 bases and J by 3 bases; unmatched bases: 3. The CDR3 reads CASSVHSGGKNIQYF. The CDR3 coding sequence is TGTGCCAGCAGCGTTCATAGCGGGGGCAAAAACATTCAGTACTTC.

The V gene is TRBV7-2, the J gene TRBJ2-7; D is unresolved. The CDR3 loop spans 14 amino acids. Germline V gene sequence: CDR1 SGHTA, CDR2 FQGNSA. Deletions cut 5 bases from V and 7 bases from J, with 18 bases between. The CDR3 DNA sequence: TGTGCCAGCAGCCGCGGTATTTCCCCGCAAGAGCAGTACTTC. Translated, it gives CASSRGISPQEQYF.

The chain combines TRBV18 with TRBJ1-1; TRBD1 might be the D (5 bases). The germline V and J ends were trimmed by 3 bases and 5 bases, with 10 bases remaining between them. The CDR3 consists of 13 residues. Germline V gene data show CDR1 as KGHSH and CDR2 as LQKENI. CDR3 residues: CASSPGGLTEAFF. In DNA, the CDR3 is TGTGCCAGCTCACCGGGGGGTTTAACTGAAGCTTTCTTT.

The rearrangement joins TRBV15 to TRBJ2-7; 8 bases fit TRBD1. Germline loops: CDR1 LNHNV, CDR2 YYDKDF (reference sequence). V shed 0 bases and J 2 bases; nucleotides not matched to a gene: 6. CDR3 length: 16 amino acids. The CDR3 DNA reads TGTGCCACCAGCAGAGATTGGCCACAGGGGGCCTACGAGCAGTACTTC. Its protein is CATSRDWPQGAYEQYF.

The chain recombines TRBV14 with TRBJ1-2; D gene unclear. Germline values: CDR1 SGHDN, CDR2 FVKESK. CDR3 size: 13 residues. V lost 1 base, J lost 8 bases, and 11 bases lay in between. The CDR3 DNA follows: TGTGCCAGCAGCCAAGTCATGGAGGGAGGCTACACCTTC. It encodes CASSQVMEGGYTF.

Worth noting for this clone: Sequence at one end of the junction differs from germline and may be a read error. V gene TRBV5-7 combines with J gene TRBJ2-7, with D perhaps TRBD1 (6 bases). TRBV5-7 is an open reading frame, and its role is uncertain. The CDR3 has 10 residues. As DNA, the CDR3 is TGTGCCAGCAGCCCTAGGGACACCGGCTTC. Translating gives CASSPRDTGF.

This clone has a handful of counts. V and J are TRBV6-5 and TRBJ1-1; 7 positions match TRBD1. Germline V gene lookup returns CDR1 MNHEY and CDR2 SVGAGI. V lost 6 bases, J lost 4 bases, and 5 bases stayed unmatched. This CDR3 has 13 amino acids. CDR3 coding DNA: TGTGCCAGCAGAAGAGGGGGCGGCACTGAAGCTTTCTTT. Translation gives CASRRGGGTEAFF.

The chain carries TRBV2 and TRBJ1-5, with a tentative D call TRBD1 (6 bases). Trimming pared 5 bases from V and 3 bases from J, leaving 11 bases between. The CDR3 length is 14 residues. Germline values: CDR1 SNHLY, CDR2 FYNNEI. The CDR3 here is CASSNRASNQPQHF. The CDR3 DNA sequence: TGTGCCAGCAGTAACAGGGCCTCCAATCAGCCCCAGCATTTT.

The chain carries TRBV4-2 and TRBJ1-2, with a weak D call TRBD1 (5 bases). Trimming left V 0 bases short and J 2 bases short, with 13 bases between. CDR3 length equals 16 residues. The germline V gene has CDR1 LGHNA and CDR2 YNFKEQ. The CDR3 bases are TGTGCCAGCAGCCAAGAAAGAGGCCGGGGGAACTATGGCTACACCTTC. Residues: CASSQERGRGNYGYTF.

In regard to this clone: The sample has other DNA sequences that encode this CDR3 too. This chain uses TRBV9 with TRBJ1-3, with unresolved D. The CDR3 contains 14 residues. Trimming left V 2 bases short and J 0 bases short, with 6 bases between. The germline gives CDR1 SGDLS, CDR2 YYNGEE. In DNA form, the CDR3 reads TGTGCCAGCAGCGTTGGGAGCTCTGGAAACACCATATATTTT. Protein product: CASSVGSSGNTIYF.

J is TRBJ1-1 and V is TRBV28; TRBD1 aligns across 9 bases. Germline trimming cut 4 bases from V and 5 bases from J; bases unmatched to any gene: 8. Germline-derived CDR1 and CDR2 are MDHEN and SYDVKM. The CDR3 totals 15 residues. CDR3 protein: CASSSPTGGKTEAFF. The DNA for the CDR3 is TGTGCCAGCAGTTCTCCGACAGGGGGTAAGACTGAAGCTTTCTTT.